The 24 T cell receptor beta chains in this list originate from one sample, sequenced in a study of blood T cell repertoires in COVID-19. TCRdb keeps only in-frame clones here, not all; method: immunoSEQ multiplex PCR. Among roughly 250,000 clones listed, roughly 90% were seen once. Sequencing was carried out using peripheral blood. These receptors were obtained from a woman in her twenties or thirties with COVID-19, enrolled during active disease.

The chain is built from TRBV28 and TRBJ1-2; 8 bases line up with TRBD1. Germline V gene sequence: CDR1 MDHEN, CDR2 SYDVKM. The CDR3 is made up of 13 amino acids. V shed 7 bases and J 4 bases; nucleotides not matched to a gene: 5. The CDR3 DNA reads as TGTGCCAGCATAGGACAGGGTACCTATGGCTACACCTTC. It specifies CASIGQGTYGYTF.

The chain is built from TRBV28 and TRBJ2-7, with 8 bases fitting TRBD2. Germline-derived CDR1 and CDR2 are MDHEN and SYDVKM. The CDR3 totals 12 residues. V was pared by 7 bases and J by 4 bases, with 3 bases of the junction left unmatched. CDR3 sequence: CASTTSGYEQYF. The CDR3 DNA is TGTGCCAGCACAACTAGCGGTTACGAGCAGTACTTC.

The chain carries TRBV6-5 and TRBJ2-6; D is unresolved. The CDR3 is 13 amino acids. Germline-derived CDR1 and CDR2 are MNHEY and SVGAGI. Trimming left V 8 bases short and J 2 bases short, with 7 bases between. The CDR3 loop reads CASSPPGANVLTF. The CDR3 DNA reads as TGTGCCAGCTCTCCCCCTGGGGCCAACGTCCTGACTTTC.

The chain couples TRBV2 to TRBJ1-3, with D unresolved. Trimming pared 6 bases from V and 1 base from J, leaving 19 bases between. Germline CDR1 SNHLY, CDR2 FYNNEI. This CDR3 spans 17 amino acids. As DNA, the CDR3 is TGTGCCAGCAGAATTGGATTCTTGGTGAGGTCTGGAAACACCATATATTTT. Its translation is CASRIGFLVRSGNTIYF.

The chain recombines TRBV30 with TRBJ2-3; 7 nucleotides line up with TRBD2. CDR1 is GTSNPN and CDR2 is SVGIG in the germline V gene (reference sequence). J lost 6 bases, V lost 4 bases, and 4 bases had no gene match. CDR3 length: 12 amino acids. The CDR3 loop reads CAWTSGGDTQYF. The CDR3, as DNA: TGTGCCTGGACTTCCGGGGGGGATACGCAGTATTTT.

This chain uses TRBV5-1 with TRBJ2-1; 15 bases are a match to TRBD2. Germline assignment: CDR1 SGHRS and CDR2 YFSETQ. The CDR3 consists of 18 residues. Trimming at V came to 2 bases and at J to 4 bases, leaving 7 bases not matched to a gene. CDR3 sequence: CASSFTGTSGGMYNEQFF. In DNA, the CDR3 is TGCGCCAGCAGCTTCACCGGGACTAGCGGGGGGATGTACAATGAGCAGTTCTTC. Drawing the rest from reference TRBV5-1 and TRBJ2-1, the complete variable domain is KAGVTQTPRYLIKTRGQQVTLSCSPISGHRSVSWYQQTPGQGLQFLFEYFSETQRNKGNFPGRFSGRQFSNSRSEMNVSTLELGDSALYLCASSFTGTSGGMYNEQFFGPGTRLTVL.

Only a few counts were recorded for this clone. The gene calls are TRBV3-1 (or the pseudogene TRBV3-2) and TRBJ1-3; D gene unclear. CDR1 is LGHDT, CDR2 YNNKEL, per germline (reference sequence). With 8 bases removed from V and 2 bases from J, the gap between germline ends came to 13 bases. The CDR3 length is 14 residues. CDR3 DNA sequence: TGTGCCAGCTGCCCGGGAGACACTGGAAACACCATATATTTT. This translates into CASCPGDTGNTIYF.

V and J are TRBV9 and TRBJ2-7, with TRBD1 as a possible D gene (6 bases). V was trimmed by 0 bases and J by 7 bases, leaving 11 bases between them. Germline assignment: CDR1 SGDLS and CDR2 YYNGEE. The CDR3 consists of 13 residues. The CDR3 DNA reads TGTGCCAGCAGCGTAGATACCAGGGGAGAGCAGTACTTC. As protein: CASSVDTRGEQYF.

This clone has just one count. V gene TRBV27 combines with J gene TRBJ2-1; D is possibly TRBD2 (5 bases). In germline, CDR1 is MNHEY, CDR2 SMNVEV (reference sequence). Between the trimmed V and J ends, which lost 6 bases and 5 bases, there was a span of 14 bases. The CDR3 is 14 residues long. The CDR3 DNA is TGTGCCAGCAGCTCATCGGCGGAGGACAATGAGCAGTTCTTC. Amino acids: CASSSSAEDNEQFF.

The chain's CDR3 is CARTGFTSNQPQHF. The DNA for the CDR3 is TGTGCCAGAACAGGGTTCACTAGCAATCAGCCCCAGCATTTT. The chain joins TRBV5-3 to TRBJ1-5, with D possibly TRBD1 on 5 matching bases. TRBV5-3 is marked as an open reading frame, function uncertain. Trimming stripped 6 bases from V and 0 bases from J, with 10 bases between. This CDR3 has 14 amino acids.

The chain uses TRBV29-1 and TRBJ2-3, with D tentatively TRBD1 (5 bases). The CDR3 contains 14 residues. The germline CDR1 and CDR2 sequences are SQVTM and ANQGSEA. V was cut by 3 bases and J by 6 bases, with 16 bases left in between. CDR3 amino acids: CSVDALGAEDTQYF. CDR3 in DNA: TGCAGCGTTGATGCCCTAGGGGCAGAGGATACGCAGTATTTT.

The chain recombines TRBV19 with TRBJ1-2; 7 bases agree with TRBD1. Unmatched junction bases numbered 9, after V lost 1 base and J lost 7 bases. Germline V gene data show CDR1 as LNHDA and CDR2 as SQIVND (reference sequence). The CDR3 is 15 residues long. The CDR3 spells CASSIATGWRGGYTF. CDR3 DNA sequence: TGTGCCAGTAGTATAGCGACAGGGTGGCGGGGTGGCTACACCTTC.

The chain joins TRBV7-9 to TRBJ1-2; 8 bases are a match to TRBD1. The CDR3 consists of 13 residues. J gave up 7 bases and V 5 bases, and 6 bases lay outside the gene matches. Germline CDR1 and CDR2: SEHNR and FQNEAQ (reference sequence). This CDR3 reads CASSIGTGAGYTF. The DNA for the CDR3 is TGTGCCAGCAGCATCGGGACAGGAGCTGGCTACACCTTC. The whole variable domain, remainder taken from reference TRBV7-9 and TRBJ1-2, is DTGVSQNPRHKITKRGQNVTFRCDPISEHNRLYWYRQTLGQGPEFLTYFQNEAQLEKSRLLSDRFSAERPKGSFSTLEIQRTEQGDSAMYLCASSIGTGAGYTFGSGTRLTVV.

This sequence joins TRBV20-1 and TRBJ2-2; D perhaps matches TRBD2 (6 bases). Germline CDR1 DFQATT, CDR2 SNEGSKA (reference sequence). CDR3 length: 13 amino acids. V lost 3 bases and J lost 8, with 13 bases in between. CDR3 residues: CSASISGVGELFF. The CDR3 coding sequence is TGCAGTGCTAGTATTAGCGGTGTAGGGGAGCTGTTTTTT.

The chain employs TRBV25-1 and TRBJ2-7, with 9 positions matching TRBD1. The CDR3 runs to 16 residues. The J segment lost 2 bases and the V segment lost 3 bases, leaving 8 bases of the junction unmatched. Germline V gene data show CDR1 as MGHDK and CDR2 as SYGVNS. CDR3 in DNA: TGTGCCAGCAGTGATTTACAGGGGGCGAAGGCCTACGAGCAGTACTTC. Translated: CASSDLQGAKAYEQYF.

The CDR3 region is CASSLGPAGGVDTQYF. In DNA, the CDR3 is TGTGCCAGCAGCCTCGGACCAGCGGGGGGGGTAGATACGCAGTATTTT. The chain employs TRBV7-9 and TRBJ2-3; TRBD2 agrees at 10 bases. Germline loops: CDR1 SEHNR, CDR2 FQNEAQ (reference sequence). This CDR3 has 16 amino acids. After removal of 5 bases from V and 5 bases from J, the junction contained 10 bases not matched to a gene.

The gene calls are TRBV3-1 (or the pseudogene TRBV3-2) and TRBJ2-1, with TRBD2 identical over 7 bases. Per germline, CDR1 LGHDT and CDR2 YNNKEL (reference sequence). The V segment lost 3 bases and the J segment 8 bases; nucleotides outside the gene matches: 7. This CDR3 region has 14 residues. Here the CDR3 DNA reads TGTGCCAGCAGCCAGGGAGGGTTCATGGATGAGCAGTTCTTC. Its protein is CASSQGGFMDEQFF.

In this sample, this clone turned up a few times. V and J are TRBV6-4 and TRBJ2-3, with 10 bases identical to TRBD2. CDR3 length equals 17 residues. CDR1 and CDR2 (germline): MRHNA, SNTAGT. The junction had 8 bases not matched to a gene; V was cut back by 2 bases and J by 3 bases. CDR3 DNA sequence: TGTGCCAGCAGTGACCCGGGACTAGCGTTCGGAACAGATACGCAGTATTTT. Its protein product is CASSDPGLAFGTDTQYF.

The rearrangement joins TRBV19 to TRBJ2-7; a possible D gene is TRBD2 (6 bases). Trimming removed 3 bases from V and 0 bases from J, with 12 bases in between. The CDR3 length is 15 residues. The germline CDR1 and CDR2 sequences are LNHDA and SQIVND (reference sequence). CDR3: CASSMVGEDSYEQYF. CDR3 coding DNA: TGTGCCAGTAGTATGGTCGGGGAGGACTCCTACGAGCAGTACTTC.

The chain links TRBV18 to TRBJ2-7; 8 bases agree with TRBD1. CDR1 is KGHSH, CDR2 LQKENI, per germline. This CDR3 is built from 13 residues. Trimming cost V 6 bases and J 3 bases; bases outside gene matches: 4. This CDR3 reads CASSEQGGYEQYF. CDR3 DNA sequence: TGTGCCAGCTCGGAACAGGGGGGCTACGAGCAGTACTTC.

The chain joins TRBV7-9 to TRBJ1-2, with D perhaps matching TRBD1 (6 bases). This CDR3 is built from 13 residues. Germline V lookup: CDR1 SEHNR, CDR2 FQNEAQ (reference sequence). The ends were cut back, 5 bases at V and 5 bases at J, with 12 bases in the middle. The CDR3 loop reads CASSRDTRYGYTF. CDR3 in DNA: TGTGCCAGCAGCCGGGACACCCGTTATGGCTACACCTTC.

The chain has TRBV7-6 and TRBJ1-1, with D tentatively TRBD1 (6 bases). Trimming cost V 5 bases and J 1 base, with 11 bases left between them. This CDR3 has 14 amino acids. CDR1 SGHVS and CDR2 FNYEAQ come from the germline V gene. The CDR3 loop reads CASSPGTPNTEAFF. The CDR3, as DNA: TGTGCCAGCAGCCCCGGGACACCGAACACTGAAGCTTTCTTT.

The chain couples TRBV6-2 or TRBV6-3 to TRBJ2-1; 13 bases line up with TRBD2. Germline-derived CDR1 and CDR2 are MNHEY and SVGEGT. The CDR3 loop spans 18 amino acids. The V and J ends lost 6 bases and 9 bases, in that order; junction bases with no gene match: 17. Written as DNA, the CDR3 is TGTGCCAGCAGCCCTACTAGCGGGGGGGCCAATTGGTTGAGTGAGCAGTTCTTC. Protein product: CASSPTSGGANWLSEQFF.

In its sample, this clone was seen a few times. The chain is built from TRBV5-5 and TRBJ2-5; the D gene is possibly TRBD2 (6 bases). There are 15 residues in the CDR3. Germline V CDR1 and CDR2: SGHKS, YYEKEE (reference sequence). V gave up 4 bases and J gave up 1 base, with 14 bases separating them. The CDR3 DNA follows: TGTGCCAGCAGCCGGGTCGGGGGAACCCAAGAGACCCAGTACTTC. It is translated as CASSRVGGTQETQYF.